This T cell receptor beta chain was captured in a study of cytomegalovirus exposure and HLA in healthy donors. Regarding the study as a whole: As was reported, the HLA-A and HLA-B alleles of most subjects were accurately predicted from TCR beta sequences. Later analysis suggested most CMV-associated TCR beta chains were HLA-restricted.

As for this clone: Its specificity is not known.

Healthy people donating bone marrow made up the donors. Although they were nominally healthy when sampled, donors likely had unrecorded immune exposures. PCR primers comprised 60 Vbeta and 13 Jbeta primers. Produced via immunoSEQ multiplex PCR; TCRdb's table is partial and in-frame only. The sample includes approximately 180,000 clones, around 81% seen only once; the top ten take roughly 5%. The V end was cut by 0 bases, the J end by 6 bases, with 9 bases between. This CDR3 has 14 residues. This TCR was recovered from a woman aged 18-29 years in good health and CMV-seropositive. This chain uses TRBV23-1 with TRBJ1-5; no definite D call. TRBV23-1 is labeled an ORF, and its function is uncertain. Sequences were obtained from PBMCs. The CDR3 sequence: CASSQSSAAQPQHF. Written as DNA, the CDR3 is TGCGCCAGCAGTCAATCGTCGGCGGCTCAGCCCCAGCATTTT.